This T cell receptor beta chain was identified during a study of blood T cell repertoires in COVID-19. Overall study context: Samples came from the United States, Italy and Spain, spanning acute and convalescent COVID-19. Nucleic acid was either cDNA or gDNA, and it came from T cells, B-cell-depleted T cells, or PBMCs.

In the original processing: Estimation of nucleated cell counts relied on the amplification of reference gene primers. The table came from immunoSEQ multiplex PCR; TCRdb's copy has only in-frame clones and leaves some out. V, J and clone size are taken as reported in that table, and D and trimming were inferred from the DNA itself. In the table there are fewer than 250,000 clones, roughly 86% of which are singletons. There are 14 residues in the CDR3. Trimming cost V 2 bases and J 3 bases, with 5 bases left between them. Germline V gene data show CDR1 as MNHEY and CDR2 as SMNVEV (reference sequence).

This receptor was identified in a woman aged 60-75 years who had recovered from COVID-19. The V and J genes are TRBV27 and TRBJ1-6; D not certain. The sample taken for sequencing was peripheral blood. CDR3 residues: CASSLTVYNSPLHF. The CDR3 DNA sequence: TGTGCCAGCAGTTTAACTGTCTATAATTCACCCCTCCACTTT.